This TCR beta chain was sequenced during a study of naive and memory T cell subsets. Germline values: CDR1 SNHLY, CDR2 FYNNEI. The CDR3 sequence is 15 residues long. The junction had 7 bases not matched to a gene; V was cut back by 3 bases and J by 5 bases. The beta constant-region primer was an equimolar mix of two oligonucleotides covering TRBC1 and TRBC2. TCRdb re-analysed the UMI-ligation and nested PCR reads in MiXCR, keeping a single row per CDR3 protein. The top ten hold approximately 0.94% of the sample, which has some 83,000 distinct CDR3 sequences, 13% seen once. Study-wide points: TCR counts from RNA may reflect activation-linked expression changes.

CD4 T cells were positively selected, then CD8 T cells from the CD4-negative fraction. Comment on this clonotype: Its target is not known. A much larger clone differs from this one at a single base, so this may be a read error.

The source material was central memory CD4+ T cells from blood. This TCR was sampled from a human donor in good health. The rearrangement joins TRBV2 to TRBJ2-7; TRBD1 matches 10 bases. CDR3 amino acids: CASSDGQGVIDEQYF. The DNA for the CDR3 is TGTGCCAGCAGTGACGGACAGGGGGTTATAGACGAGCAGTACTTC. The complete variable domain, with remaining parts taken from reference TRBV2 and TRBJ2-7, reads EPEVTQTPSHQVTQMGQEVILRCVPISNHLYFYWYRQILGQKVEFLVSFYNNEISEKSEIFDDQFSVERPDGSNFTLKIRSTKLEDSAMYFCASSDGQGVIDEQYFGPGTRLTVT.